The next 9 T cell receptor beta chains were all read from a single sample in a study of control samples from healthy donors and cancer patients. Data came from immunoSEQ multiplex PCR; TCRdb stores just in-frame clones and leaves some out. This repertoire shows about 30,000 clones, 70% to 85% found once; its top ten account for 20% to 25%. Sequencing was performed on PBMCs. The receptors here all came from a man aged 55 to 70 with head and neck cancer.

The chain uses TRBV12-5 and TRBJ2-7; TRBD2 agrees at 10 bases. With V trimmed by 4 bases and J by 2 bases, 8 bases remained unmatched. CDR3 length: 16 amino acids. The germline CDR1 and CDR2 sequences are LGHNT and FRNRAP. The CDR3 region has the DNA TGTGCTAGTGGTTCCGAGGCCCTAGCGGGAGCCTACGAGCAGTACTTC. Its translation: CASGSEALAGAYEQYF.

The gene calls are TRBV30 and TRBJ2-7, with 7 bases fitting TRBD2. Germline loops: CDR1 GTSNPN, CDR2 SVGIG (reference sequence). The CDR3 covers 13 residues. Unmatched junction bases numbered 7, after V lost 4 bases and J lost 4 bases. CDR3 in amino acids: CAWNREDTYEQYF. For the CDR3, the DNA is TGTGCCTGGAATCGGGAGGATACGTACGAGCAGTACTTC. The variable domain in full, with the rest retrieved from reference TRBV30 and TRBJ2-7, is SQTIHQWPATLVQPVGSPLSLECTVEGTSNPNLYWYRQAAGRGLQLLFYSVGIGQISSEVPQNLSASRPQDRQFILSSKKLLLSDSGFYLCAWNREDTYEQYFGPGTRLTVT.

The chain is built from TRBV10-3 and TRBJ2-7, with 8 bases that match TRBD1. In germline, CDR1 is ENHRY, CDR2 SYGVKD. V trimming: 7 bases; J trimming: 3 bases; junction bases outside the gene matches: 11. This CDR3 has 15 amino acids. In DNA form, the CDR3 reads TGTGCCATCACCGCTCAGGACAGGGTGAACTACGAGCAGTACTTC. Its translation is CAITAQDRVNYEQYF.

This chain uses TRBV5-4 with TRBJ2-3, with D perhaps TRBD2 (6 bases). V lost 0 bases to trimming and J lost 4 bases, with 12 bases between them. Germline CDR1 reads SGHNT; CDR2 reads YYREEE (reference sequence). This CDR3 has 15 amino acids. The CDR3 DNA follows: TGTGCCAGCAGCTTGGCTGGCGGGGACGCAGATACGCAGTATTTT. Its protein is CASSLAGGDADTQYF. Full variable domain (remainder filled in from reference TRBV5-4 and TRBJ2-3): ETGVTQSPTHLIKTRGQQVTLRCSSQSGHNTVSWYQQALGQGPQFIFQYYREEENGRGNFPPRFSGLQFPNYSSELNVNALELDDSALYLCASSLAGGDADTQYFGPGTRLTVL.

The V call is TRBV5-1, the J call TRBJ2-1; D remains ambiguous. The V and J ends lost 0 bases and 10 bases respectively, with 8 bases between them. Germline V gives CDR1 SGHRS, CDR2 YFSETQ. The CDR3 contains 12 residues. The CDR3 DNA sequence: TGCGCCAGCAGCTTGGGTGGGGTGGAGCAGTTCTTC. This translates into CASSLGGVEQFF.

The V and J genes are TRBV14 and TRBJ2-1; 7 bases are shared with TRBD2. V was pared by 4 bases and J by 2 bases, with 5 bases of the junction left unmatched. CDR1 and CDR2 (germline): SGHDN, FVKESK. This CDR3 is 15 amino acids long. CDR3: CASSPPSGPYNEQFF. CDR3 in DNA: TGTGCCAGCAGCCCCCCTAGCGGCCCCTACAATGAGCAGTTCTTC.

The chain combines TRBV24-1 with TRBJ2-3; maybe TRBD1 (5 bases). There are 15 residues in the CDR3. Germline lookup yields CDR1 KGHDR and CDR2 SFDVKD. Trimming cost V 5 bases and J 0 bases, with 11 bases left between them. The chain's CDR3 is CATSGRQISTDTQYF. CDR3 coding DNA: TGTGCCACCAGTGGTCGACAGATTAGCACAGATACGCAGTATTTT.

The chain combines TRBV7-2 with TRBJ2-7, with a tentative D call TRBD2 (7 bases). The V end was cut by 5 bases, the J end by 0 bases, with 17 bases between. CDR3 size: 16 residues. CDR1 SGHTA and CDR2 FQGNSA come from the germline V gene. In DNA, the CDR3 is TGTGCCAGCAGCAGTTACTGGGGGGGGGCCTCCTACGAGCAGTACTTC. It codes for CASSSYWGGASYEQYF.

This clone was seen once. The chain is built from TRBV28 and TRBJ1-2, with a weak D call TRBD1 (6 bases). Trimming took 5 bases from V and 3 from J, leaving 16 bases between them. CDR1 and CDR2 (germline): MDHEN, SYDVKM. This CDR3 has 15 amino acids. CDR3 bases: TGTGCCAGCAGTAGGACAGCCTTCTGGGACTATGGCTACACCTTC. Its translation is CASSRTAFWDYGYTF.